A single sample gave rise to the 20 T cell receptor beta chains below, sequenced in a study of blood T cell repertoires in COVID-19. Assay: immunoSEQ multiplex PCR; the TCRdb copy retains only in-frame clones and omits some. The sample shows around 350,000 clones, about 88% of them seen only once. Sequenced sample: peripheral blood. These receptors were taken from a human donor in a cohort sampled during active COVID-19.

This chain uses TRBV12-3 or TRBV12-4 with TRBJ2-7, with D uncertain. The CDR3 length is 11 residues. Trimming cost V 4 bases and J 6 bases, with 7 bases left between them. CDR3 nucleotide sequence: TGTGCCAGCAGTTCGGCAGGCGAGCAGTACTTC. Translated: CASSSAGEQYF.

This clone was counted between two and nine times. This chain connects TRBV2 to TRBJ2-1; 10 bases are shared with TRBD2. Germline V gene lookup returns CDR1 SNHLY and CDR2 FYNNEI. V dropped 5 bases and J dropped 7; count of bases not matched to a gene: 8. The CDR3 is made up of 15 amino acids. The CDR3 DNA reads TGTGCCAGCAGTCGAGCGGGGGGGACTCCAAATGAGCAGTTCTTC. It codes for CASSRAGGTPNEQFF.

This rearrangement joins TRBV23-1 to TRBJ1-3; 9 bases are shared with TRBD1. TRBV23-1 is an ORF for which the function is uncertain. The V segment lost 2 bases and the J segment 0 bases; nucleotides outside the gene matches: 17. CDR3 size: 21 residues. This CDR3 is CASSQRSGQGCYWSSGNTIYF. DNA of the CDR3: TGCGCCAGCAGTCAAAGATCGGGACAGGGCTGCTATTGGAGCTCTGGAAACACCATATATTTT.

About this clone: Relative to the germline gene, one junction end is altered; a read error may explain this. The J gene is TRBJ2-1, the V gene TRBV28, with 10 bases matching TRBD2. The CDR3 has 11 residues. Germline V lookup: CDR1 MDHEN, CDR2 SYDVKM. The CDR3 DNA reads TGTGCCAGCAGTTCAGGGACTAGCGCTCTCTTC. Protein sequence: CASSSGTSALF.

V and J are TRBV5-8 and TRBJ1-4, with D maybe TRBD1 (6 bases). V was clipped by 4 bases and J by 4 bases, with 14 bases between them. This CDR3 is 15 amino acids long. Germline CDR1 and CDR2: SGHTS and YDEGEE. CDR3 sequence: CASSATGHSNEKLFF. CDR3 nucleotides: TGTGCCAGCAGCGCCACGGGACATAGTAATGAAAAACTGTTTTTT.

V usage is TRBV15 and J usage is TRBJ2-2; 7 nucleotides line up with TRBD1. With V trimmed by 6 bases and J by 5 bases, 12 bases remained unmatched. The CDR3 sequence is 16 residues long. CDR1 is LNHNV, CDR2 YYDKDF, per germline (reference sequence). This CDR3 is CATRAQRGLLTGELFF. In DNA form, the CDR3 reads TGTGCCACCAGAGCCCAGAGGGGGCTGTTGACCGGGGAGCTGTTTTTT.

The chain has TRBV5-1 and TRBJ2-7, with TRBD1 matching over 7 bases. The ends lost 4 bases at V and 1 base at J; junction bases unmatched: 5. CDR1 and CDR2 (germline): SGHRS, YFSETQ. The length of the CDR3 is 14 residues. In nucleotides, the CDR3 is TGCGCCAGCAGCACACGACAGGGATCCTACGAGCAGTACTTC. It translates to CASSTRQGSYEQYF.

This rearrangement joins TRBV5-1 to TRBJ1-2; 10 bases are shared with TRBD1. CDR1 and CDR2 (germline): SGHRS, YFSETQ. The V segment lost 0 bases and the J segment 8 bases; nucleotides outside the gene matches: 10. This CDR3 is built from 16 residues. CDR3 coding DNA: TGCGCCAGCAGCTTGGCCCCTGGGACAGGGGAAAGCGGCTACACCTTC. It codes for CASSLAPGTGESGYTF.

The rearrangement uses TRBV12-3 or TRBV12-4 and TRBJ1-1; possibly TRBD1 for D (6 bases). The CDR3 runs 13 residues. V gave up 5 bases and J gave up 10 bases, with 17 bases separating them. The CDR3 loop reads CASSREGGAGAFF. The CDR3 coding sequence is TGTGCCAGCAGTCGAGAGGGGGGGGCAGGAGCTTTCTTT.

The J gene is TRBJ1-3, the V gene TRBV12-3 or TRBV12-4, with 9 nucleotides matching TRBD1. V shed 5 bases and J 11 bases; nucleotides not matched to a gene: 7. This CDR3 is 13 amino acids long. CDR3 sequence: CASSLGQGIAIYF. For the CDR3, the DNA is TGTGCCAGCAGTCTCGGACAGGGGATAGCCATATATTTT.

The V gene is TRBV27, the J gene TRBJ1-2, with 9 bases identical to TRBD1. CDR1 is MNHEY and CDR2 is SMNVEV in the germline V gene (reference sequence). The CDR3 is 14 residues long. V lost 5 bases, J lost 3 bases, and 4 bases stayed unmatched. CDR3 sequence (DNA): TGTGCCAGCAGTCGAACAGGGGGCGACTATGGCTACACCTTC. Encoded protein: CASSRTGGDYGYTF.

This chain uses TRBV18 with TRBJ1-1; D is perhaps TRBD1 (5 bases). This CDR3 has 14 residues. Trimming removed 0 bases at V and 11 bases at J, with 16 bases between. The germline CDR1 and CDR2 sequences are KGHSH and LQKENI. The CDR3 DNA sequence: TGTGCCAGCTCACCACCGACAGATAGTGTAGGTGCTTTCTTT. Encoded protein: CASSPPTDSVGAFF.

The CDR3 loop reads CASRDRAQSNQPQHF. The DNA for the CDR3 is TGTGCCAGCAGGGACAGGGCCCAGTCTAATCAGCCCCAGCATTTT. The chain carries TRBV2 and TRBJ1-5; 8 bases line up with TRBD1. CDR3 length equals 15 residues. The ends lost 6 bases at V and 4 bases at J; junction bases unmatched: 8. The V gene's germline CDR1 is SNHLY and CDR2 FYNNEI.

The chain is built from TRBV5-4 and TRBJ1-6; 8 nucleotides align to TRBD1. Germline CDR1 SGHNT, CDR2 YYREEE (reference sequence). The J segment lost 10 bases and the V segment lost 0 bases, leaving 9 bases of the junction unmatched. The CDR3 is made up of 16 amino acids. CDR3 in amino acids: CASSLALGQGHSPLHF. The CDR3 bases are TGTGCCAGCAGCTTGGCCTTAGGACAGGGACACTCACCCCTCCACTTT.

The chain has TRBV11-2 and TRBJ2-1; TRBD2 agrees at 9 bases. Germline V CDR1 and CDR2: SGHAT, FQNNGV. This CDR3 has 16 amino acids. The trim removed 5 bases at V and 3 bases at J, leaving 8 bases unmatched. The CDR3 protein is CASSHLAGTHYNEQFF. The CDR3 DNA sequence: TGTGCCAGCAGCCACCTAGCGGGAACTCACTACAATGAGCAGTTCTTC.

The gene calls are TRBV10-3 and TRBJ2-1; D is possibly TRBD1 (5 bases). The V gene lost 10 bases and the J gene lost 6 bases, with 13 bases spanning the gap. CDR3 length: 12 residues. Germline-derived CDR1 and CDR2 are ENHRY and SYGVKD. CDR3 DNA: TGTGCCAGCTCTAAGGGGTCCAATGAGCAGTTCTTC. This encodes CASSKGSNEQFF.

J is TRBJ1-3 and V is TRBV28, with 7 positions matching TRBD1. After removal of 5 bases from V and 0 bases from J, the junction contained 10 bases not matched to a gene. Per the germline V gene, CDR1 is MDHEN and CDR2 is SYDVKM. The CDR3 runs 17 residues. The CDR3 sequence is CASSRSGTAFSGNTIYF. CDR3 coding DNA: TGTGCCAGCAGTCGTTCCGGGACAGCCTTCTCTGGAAACACCATATATTTT.

The CDR3 region is CASSLGLRDEQFF. For the CDR3, the DNA is TGTGCCAGCAGCTTGGGACTTCGGGATGAGCAGTTCTTC. This chain links TRBV11-3 with TRBJ2-1; D is possibly TRBD2 (6 bases). In germline, CDR1 is SGHNT, CDR2 YENEEA. The CDR3 covers 13 residues. The ends were cut back, 3 bases at V and 8 bases at J, with 11 bases in the middle.

The gene calls are TRBV30 and TRBJ2-2, with D perhaps matching TRBD1 (5 bases). The CDR3 runs to 14 residues. Germline V lookup: CDR1 GTSNPN, CDR2 SVGIG (reference sequence). Trimming took 2 bases from V and 5 from J, leaving 12 bases between them. The CDR3 spells CAWSWGPTTGELFF. CDR3 nucleotide sequence: TGTGCCTGGAGTTGGGGCCCCACAACCGGGGAGCTGTTTTTT.

This chain uses TRBV5-5 with TRBJ1-1, with D maybe TRBD1 (5 bases). The CDR3 is 13 residues long. Germline CDR1 is SGHKS and CDR2 is YYEKEE (reference sequence). V lost 1 base, J lost 4 bases, and 8 bases lay in between. Here the CDR3 DNA reads TGTGCCAGCAGCTTGCAGGGTACCACTGAAGCTTTCTTT. This gives the protein CASSLQGTTEAFF.